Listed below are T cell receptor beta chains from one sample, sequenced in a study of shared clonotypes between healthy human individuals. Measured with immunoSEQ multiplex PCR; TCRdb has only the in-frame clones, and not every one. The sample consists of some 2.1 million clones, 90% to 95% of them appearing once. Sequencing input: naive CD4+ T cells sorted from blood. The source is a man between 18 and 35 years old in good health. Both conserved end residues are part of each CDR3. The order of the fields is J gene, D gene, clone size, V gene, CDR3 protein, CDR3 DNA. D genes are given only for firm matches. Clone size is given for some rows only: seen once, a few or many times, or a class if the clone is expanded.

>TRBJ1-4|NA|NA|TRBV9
CASSVEGGANEKLFF
TGTGCCAGCAGCGTAGAGGGTGGGGCTAATGAAAAACTGTTTTTT
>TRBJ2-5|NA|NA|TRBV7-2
CASSPGQSQETQYF
TGTGCCAGCAGCCCGGGACAAAGTCAAGAGACCCAGTACTTC
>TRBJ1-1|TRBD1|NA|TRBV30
CAWSVVGQGQGGGAFF
TGTGCCTGGAGTGTAGTGGGGCAGGGACAGGGAGGGGGAGCTTTCTTT
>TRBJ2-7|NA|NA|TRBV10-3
CAISAQGYEQYF
TGTGCCATCAGTGCACAGGGTTACGAGCAGTACTTC
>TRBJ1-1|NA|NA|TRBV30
CAWSVMSAAGEAFF
TGTGCCTGGAGTGTAATGTCAGCCGCCGGGGAAGCTTTCTTT
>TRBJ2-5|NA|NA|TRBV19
CASRRGAGVETQYF
TGTGCCAGTAGGCGAGGGGCAGGGGTAGAGACCCAGTACTTC
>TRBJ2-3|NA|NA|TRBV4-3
CASSQDTDSASTDTQYF
TGCGCCAGCAGCCAAGATACGGACAGCGCTAGCACAGATACGCAGTATTTT
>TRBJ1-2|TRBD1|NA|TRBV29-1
CSVAGTGGRGYTF
TGCAGCGTGGCCGGGACAGGGGGTCGGGGCTACACCTTC
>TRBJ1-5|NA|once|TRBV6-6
CAGNAQPQHF
TGTGCCGGAAACGCTCAGCCCCAGCATTTT
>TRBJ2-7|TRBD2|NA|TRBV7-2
CASSLELAASYEQYF
TGTGCCAGCAGCTTAGAGCTAGCGGCCTCCTACGAGCAGTACTTC
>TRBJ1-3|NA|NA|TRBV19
CASRVSSGNTIYF
TGTGCCAGCAGGGTCTCCTCTGGAAACACCATATATTTT
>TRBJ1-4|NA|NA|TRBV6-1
CASSESFKGQPLNEKLFF
TGTGCCAGCAGTGAAAGTTTTAAGGGGCAGCCCCTTAATGAAAAACTGTTTTTT
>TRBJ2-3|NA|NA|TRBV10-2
CASRWAGYTQYF
TGCGCCAGCAGGTGGGCGGGGTATACGCAGTATTTT
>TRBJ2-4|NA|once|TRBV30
CAWAGSVAKNIQYF
TGTGCCTGGGCGGGGTCTGTAGCCAAAAACATTCAGTACTTC
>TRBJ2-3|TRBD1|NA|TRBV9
CASSGYRGPSTDTQYF
TGTGCCAGCAGCGGCTACAGGGGGCCGAGCACAGATACGCAGTATTTT
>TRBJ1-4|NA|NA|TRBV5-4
CASSPTPTTNEKLFF
TGTGCCAGCAGTCCGACCCCTACAACTAATGAAAAACTGTTTTTT
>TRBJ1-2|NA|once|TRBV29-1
CSVYVGSTYGYTF
TGCAGCGTTTACGTAGGGTCAACCTATGGCTACACCTTC
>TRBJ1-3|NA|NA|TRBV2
CASSGWGAGNTIYF
TGTGCCAGCAGTGGTTGGGGGGCTGGAAACACCATATATTTT
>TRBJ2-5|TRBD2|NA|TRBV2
CASRATSGGQETQYF
TGTGCCAGCAGGGCGACTAGCGGGGGTCAAGAGACCCAGTACTTC
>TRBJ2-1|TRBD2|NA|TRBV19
CASSILWTSGINNEQFF
TGTGCCAGTAGTATTTTATGGACTAGCGGGATTAACAATGAGCAGTTCTTC
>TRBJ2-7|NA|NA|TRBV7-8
CASSLNRNYEQYF
TGTGCCAGCAGCTTAAACCGAAACTACGAGCAGTACTTC
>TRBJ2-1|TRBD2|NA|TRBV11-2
CASSSSLAGGPKEQFF
TGTGCCAGCAGCTCCTCCCTAGCGGGAGGGCCCAAAGAGCAGTTCTTC
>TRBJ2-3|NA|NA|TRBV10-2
CASRDRDASSQYF
TGCGCCAGCAGAGATAGGGACGCTTCGTCTCAGTATTTT